The clone carrying this TCR beta chain was seen only a few times. Its antigen is currently unknown. The PCR made use of 60 Vbeta and 13 Jbeta primers. The data were produced by immunoSEQ multiplex PCR, yet TCRdb's version contains in-frame clones alone and is incomplete. The sample has about 190,000 clones, about 77% seen once. The data are from a study of cytomegalovirus exposure and HLA in healthy donors. Findings of the study overall: As a later analysis revealed, the rate of TCR association differed by HLA locus, with DRB1 most and HLA-C fewest. In a later analysis, parvovirus B19, influenza, CMV and Epstein-Barr virus appeared linked to several top co-occurrence clusters.

Healthy bone marrow donors made up the cohort. The germline V gene has CDR1 SGHNT and CDR2 YYREEE (reference sequence). The CDR3 length is 16 residues. Trimming cost V 4 bases and J 0 bases; bases outside gene matches: 7. The chain uses TRBV5-4 and TRBJ2-3; TRBD2 aligns across 8 bases. The clonotype comes from a young man in good health and CMV-seropositive. Sequenced input: PBMCs. The DNA for the CDR3 is TGTGCCAGCAGCCTCCCGGCTAGCGGGAGCACAGATACGCAGTATTTT. Translation gives CASSLPASGSTDTQYF. Complete variable domain (other parts from reference TRBV5-4 and TRBJ2-3): ETGVTQSPTHLIKTRGQQVTLRCSSQSGHNTVSWYQQALGQGPQFIFQYYREEENGRGNFPPRFSGLQFPNYSSELNVNALELDDSALYLCASSLPASGSTDTQYFGPGTRLTVL.